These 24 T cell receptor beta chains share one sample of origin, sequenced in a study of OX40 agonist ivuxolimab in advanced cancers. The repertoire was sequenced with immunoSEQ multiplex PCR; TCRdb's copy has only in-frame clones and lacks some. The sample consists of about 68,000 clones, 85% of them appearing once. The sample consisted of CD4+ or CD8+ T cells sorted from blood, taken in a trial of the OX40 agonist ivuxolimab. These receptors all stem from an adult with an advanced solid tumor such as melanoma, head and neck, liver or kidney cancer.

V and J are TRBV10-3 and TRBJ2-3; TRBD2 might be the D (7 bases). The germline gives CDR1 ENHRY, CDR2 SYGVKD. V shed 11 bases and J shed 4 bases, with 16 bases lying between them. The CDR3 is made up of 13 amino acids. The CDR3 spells CASEGGAADTQYF. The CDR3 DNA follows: TGTGCCTCGGAGGGGGGGGCGGCAGATACGCAGTATTTT.

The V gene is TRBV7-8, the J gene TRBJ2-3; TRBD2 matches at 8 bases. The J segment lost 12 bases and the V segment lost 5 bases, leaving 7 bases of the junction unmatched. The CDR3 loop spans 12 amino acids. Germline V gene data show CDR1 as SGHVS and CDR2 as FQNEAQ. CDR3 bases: TGTGCCAGCAGCCGTAGCGGGGACACCCAGTATTTT. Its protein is CASSRSGDTQYF.

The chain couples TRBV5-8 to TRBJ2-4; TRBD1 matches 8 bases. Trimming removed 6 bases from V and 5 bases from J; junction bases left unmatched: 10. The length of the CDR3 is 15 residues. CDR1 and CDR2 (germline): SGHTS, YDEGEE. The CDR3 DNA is TGTGCCAGCAACTTTCAGGGGGCGCACGAAAACATTCAGTACTTC. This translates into CASNFQGAHENIQYF.

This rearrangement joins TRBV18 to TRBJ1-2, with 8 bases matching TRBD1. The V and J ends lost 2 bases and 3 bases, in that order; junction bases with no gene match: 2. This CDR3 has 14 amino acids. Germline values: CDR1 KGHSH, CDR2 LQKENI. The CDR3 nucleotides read TGTGCCAGCTCACCAGGGACAGGCGACTATGGCTACACCTTC. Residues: CASSPGTGDYGYTF.

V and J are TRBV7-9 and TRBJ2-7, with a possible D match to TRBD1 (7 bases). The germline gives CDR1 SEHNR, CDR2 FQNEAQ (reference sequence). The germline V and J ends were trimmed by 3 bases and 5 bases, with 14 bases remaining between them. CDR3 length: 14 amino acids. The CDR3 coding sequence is TGTGCCAGCAGCTTGTTGTCAGGGGGGAACGAGCAGTACTTC. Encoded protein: CASSLLSGGNEQYF.

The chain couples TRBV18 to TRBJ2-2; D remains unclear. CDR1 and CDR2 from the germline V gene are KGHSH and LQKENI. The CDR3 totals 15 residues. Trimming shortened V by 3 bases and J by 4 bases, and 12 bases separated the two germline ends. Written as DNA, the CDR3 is TGTGCCAGCTCACCCTGGACCCCTGGCACCGGGGAGCTGTTTTTT. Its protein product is CASSPWTPGTGELFF.

This CDR3 is CASSPYSVENTEAFF. CDR3 nucleotide sequence: TGTGCCAGCAGCCCGTATTCGGTAGAAAACACTGAAGCTTTCTTT. The chain couples TRBV11-2 to TRBJ1-1; no definite D call. V lost 5 bases and J 2 bases, leaving 15 bases between the germline ends. Germline lookup yields CDR1 SGHAT and CDR2 FQNNGV. The CDR3 contains 15 residues.

The CDR3 region is CASSFMGAQYEQYF. The CDR3 DNA sequence: TGTGCCAGCAGCTTTATGGGGGCACAATACGAGCAGTACTTC. The chain uses TRBV11-2 and TRBJ2-7, with D possibly TRBD1 on 6 matching bases. Per germline, CDR1 SGHAT and CDR2 FQNNGV. V lost 3 bases, J lost 4 bases, and 13 bases lay in between. The CDR3 totals 14 residues.

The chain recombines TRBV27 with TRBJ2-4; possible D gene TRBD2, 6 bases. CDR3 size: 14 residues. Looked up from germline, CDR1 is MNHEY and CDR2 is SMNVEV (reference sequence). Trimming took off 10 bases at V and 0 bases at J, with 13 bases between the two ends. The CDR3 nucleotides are TGTGCCACGGGGCGGGGTGAAGCCAAAAACATTCAGTACTTC. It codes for CATGRGEAKNIQYF.

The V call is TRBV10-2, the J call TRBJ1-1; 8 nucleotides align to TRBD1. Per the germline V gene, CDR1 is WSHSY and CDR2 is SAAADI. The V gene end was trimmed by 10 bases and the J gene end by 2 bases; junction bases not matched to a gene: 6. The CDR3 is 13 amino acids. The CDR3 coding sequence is TGCGCCATCCGGACAGGGCTTAACACTGAAGCTTTCTTT. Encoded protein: CAIRTGLNTEAFF.

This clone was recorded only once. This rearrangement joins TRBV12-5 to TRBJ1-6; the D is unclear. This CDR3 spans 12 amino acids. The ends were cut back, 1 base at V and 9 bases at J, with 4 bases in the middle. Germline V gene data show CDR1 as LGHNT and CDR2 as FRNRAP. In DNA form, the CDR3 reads TGTGCTAGTGGTTTGGCGCCTTCACCCCTCCACTTT. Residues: CASGLAPSPLHF.

The CDR3 is CASKEPGADTQYF. For the CDR3, the DNA is TGTGCCAGCAAGGAGCCGGGGGCAGATACGCAGTATTTT. The chain couples TRBV2 to TRBJ2-3, with D perhaps TRBD2 (6 bases). This CDR3 comprises 13 residues. V shed 7 bases and J shed 4 bases, with 12 bases lying between them. The germline V gene has CDR1 SNHLY and CDR2 FYNNEI.

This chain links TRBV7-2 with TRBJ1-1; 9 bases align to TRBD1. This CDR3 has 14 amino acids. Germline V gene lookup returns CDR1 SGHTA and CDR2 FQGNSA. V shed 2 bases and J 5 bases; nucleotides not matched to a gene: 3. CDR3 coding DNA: TGTGCCAGCAGCTTAAGAGGACAGGGGACTGAAGCTTTCTTT. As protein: CASSLRGQGTEAFF.

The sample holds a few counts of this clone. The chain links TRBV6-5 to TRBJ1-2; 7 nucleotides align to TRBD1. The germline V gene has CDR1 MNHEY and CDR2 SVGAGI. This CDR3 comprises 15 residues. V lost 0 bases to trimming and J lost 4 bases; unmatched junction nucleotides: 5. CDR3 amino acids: CASSYSARGGYGYTF. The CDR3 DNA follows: TGTGCCAGCAGTTACTCGGCCAGGGGGGGCTATGGCTACACCTTC.

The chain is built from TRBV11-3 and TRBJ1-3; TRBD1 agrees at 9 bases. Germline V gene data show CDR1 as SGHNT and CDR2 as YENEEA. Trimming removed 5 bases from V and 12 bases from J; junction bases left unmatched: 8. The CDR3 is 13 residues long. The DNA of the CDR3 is TGTGCCAGCAGCCCATGGACAGGGGAGAACATATATTTT. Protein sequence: CASSPWTGENIYF.

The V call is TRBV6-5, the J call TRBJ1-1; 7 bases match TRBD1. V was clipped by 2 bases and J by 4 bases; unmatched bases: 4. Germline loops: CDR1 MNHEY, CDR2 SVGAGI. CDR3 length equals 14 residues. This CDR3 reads CASSYRGQGTEAFF. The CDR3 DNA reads TGTGCCAGCAGTTACAGGGGGCAAGGCACTGAAGCTTTCTTT.

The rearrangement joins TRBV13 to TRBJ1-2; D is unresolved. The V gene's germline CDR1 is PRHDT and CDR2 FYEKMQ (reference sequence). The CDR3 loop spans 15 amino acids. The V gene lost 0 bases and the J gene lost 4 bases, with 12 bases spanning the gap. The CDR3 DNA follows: TGTGCCAGCAGCTTAGGCTGGGCCCGGGCCTATGGCTACACCTTC. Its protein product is CASSLGWARAYGYTF.

CDR3 sequence reads: CSASDIFGYTF. DNA of the CDR3: TGCAGTGCTAGCGACATCTTTGGCTACACCTTC. The J gene is TRBJ1-2, the V gene TRBV20-1; D not resolved. The germline CDR1 and CDR2 sequences are DFQATT and SNEGSKA (reference sequence). V lost 3 bases and J lost 7, with 9 bases in between. The CDR3 totals 11 residues.

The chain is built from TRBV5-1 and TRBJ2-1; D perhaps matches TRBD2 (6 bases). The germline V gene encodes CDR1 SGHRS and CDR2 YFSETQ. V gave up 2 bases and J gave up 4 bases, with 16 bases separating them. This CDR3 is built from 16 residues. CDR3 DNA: TGCGCCAGCAGCTTCAGATCGGGGGAAAGGTACAATGAGCAGTTCTTC. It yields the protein CASSFRSGERYNEQFF.

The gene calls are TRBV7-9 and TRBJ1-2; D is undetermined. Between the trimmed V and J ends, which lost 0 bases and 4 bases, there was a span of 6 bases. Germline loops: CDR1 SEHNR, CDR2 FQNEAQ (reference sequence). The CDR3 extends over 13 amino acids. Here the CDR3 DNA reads TGTGCCAGCAGCTTAGCGGAGGGCTATGGCTACACCTTC. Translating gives CASSLAEGYGYTF.

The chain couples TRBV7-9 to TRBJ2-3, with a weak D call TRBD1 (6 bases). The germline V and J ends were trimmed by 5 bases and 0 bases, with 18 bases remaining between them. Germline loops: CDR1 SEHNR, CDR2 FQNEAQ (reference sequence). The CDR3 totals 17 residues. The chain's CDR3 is CASSGNTGTPSTDTQYF. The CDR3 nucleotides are TGTGCCAGCAGCGGAAATACCGGGACACCTAGCACAGATACGCAGTATTTT.

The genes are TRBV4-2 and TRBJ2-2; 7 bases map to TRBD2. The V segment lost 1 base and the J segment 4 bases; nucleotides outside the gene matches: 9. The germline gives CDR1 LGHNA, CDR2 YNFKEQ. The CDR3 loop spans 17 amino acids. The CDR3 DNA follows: TGTGCCAGCAGCCAAGCCCCTAGCGGCCAAACCACCGGGGAGCTGTTTTTT. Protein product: CASSQAPSGQTTGELFF.

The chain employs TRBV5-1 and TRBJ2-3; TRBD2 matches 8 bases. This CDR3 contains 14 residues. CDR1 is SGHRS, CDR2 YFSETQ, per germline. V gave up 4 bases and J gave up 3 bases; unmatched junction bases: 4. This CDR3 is CASSRGGRTDTQYF. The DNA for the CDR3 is TGCGCCAGCAGCCGGGGGGGCCGGACAGATACGCAGTATTTT.

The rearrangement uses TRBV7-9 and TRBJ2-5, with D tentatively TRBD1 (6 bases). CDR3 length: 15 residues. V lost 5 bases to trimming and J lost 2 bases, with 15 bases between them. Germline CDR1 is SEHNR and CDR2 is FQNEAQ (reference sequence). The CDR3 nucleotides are TGTGCCAGCAGCCAAATAGGACAGCCACAAGAGACCCAGTACTTC. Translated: CASSQIGQPQETQYF.